This TCR beta chain was captured by sequencing in a study of OX40 agonist ivuxolimab in advanced cancers. Study-level findings and limits: Partial responders treated at 0.1-3.0 mg/kg exhibited clonal expansion among the lowest measured. Low levels of normalized T-cell clonal expansion also appeared in some nonresponders.

This clone was seen more than once but under ten times. The antigen remains undetermined. TCRdb's table, derived via immunoSEQ multiplex PCR, lists solely in-frame clones and lacks some. The sample lists about 77,000 clones, more than 65% occurring once. The receptor's source is an adult with an advanced solid tumor such as melanoma, head and neck, liver or kidney cancer. The source material was CD4+ or CD8+ T cells sorted from blood, sampled in a trial of the OX40 agonist ivuxolimab.

This chain's CDR3 is CASSRQGISRGTEAFF. CDR3 DNA sequence: TGTGCCAGTAGTAGACAGGGTATTTCGCGGGGCACTGAAGCTTTCTTT. The chain couples TRBV19 to TRBJ1-1; 7 bases agree with TRBD1. The CDR3 runs 16 residues. After removal of 4 bases from V and 4 bases from J, the junction contained 12 bases not matched to a gene. The germline CDR1 and CDR2 sequences are LNHDA and SQIVND (reference sequence).